This T cell receptor (beta chain) was documented in a study of cytomegalovirus exposure and HLA in healthy donors. The sample holds a few counts of this clone. Primers included in the PCR were 60 Vbeta and 13 Jbeta primers. Assay: immunoSEQ multiplex PCR; the TCRdb copy retains only in-frame clones and omits some. The table lists about 78,000 clones, 60% to 85% of them singletons. The CDR3 runs to 16 residues. The germline CDR1 and CDR2 sequences are LNHDA and SQIVND (reference sequence). Trimming cost V 5 bases and J 2 bases; bases outside gene matches: 8. The chain joins TRBV19 to TRBJ2-3, with 9 bases matching TRBD2. Material: PBMCs. The receptor comes from a male donor in good health and CMV-seronegative. This CDR3 is CASSGLAGALTDTQYF. The CDR3 coding sequence is TGTGCCAGTAGTGGGTTAGCGGGGGCCCTCACAGATACGCAGTATTTT. The whole variable domain, remainder taken from reference TRBV19 and TRBJ2-3, is DGGITQSPKYLFRKEGQNVTLSCEQNLNHDAMYWYRQDPGQGLRLIYYSQIVNDFQKGDIAEGYSVSREKKESFPLTVTSAQKNPTAFYLCASSGLAGALTDTQYFGPGTRLTVL.